The clone carrying this T cell receptor (beta chain) was seen a few times. The data originate from a study of T cells after yellow fever vaccination. TCRdb independently ran MiXCR on the 5' RACE reads; one entry per CDR3 protein. Found here are 450,000 to 650,000 distinct CDR3 sequences, approximately 12% of them singletons; the top ten hold 11% to 15%. V trimming: 4 bases; J trimming: 3 bases; junction bases outside the gene matches: 8. This CDR3 is 14 amino acids long. CDR1 and CDR2 (germline): DFQATT, SNEGSKA (reference sequence). This chain joins TRBV20-1 and TRBJ2-7, with 8 bases lining up with TRBD2. Sequencing used PBMCs, obtained on the day of the yellow fever booster vaccination. The clonotype comes from a man younger than 40 who received the YFV17D yellow fever vaccine. The CDR3 sequence is CSATGGRGVYEQYF. The CDR3 DNA follows: TGCAGTGCTACGGGGGGGAGAGGGGTCTACGAGCAGTACTTC.